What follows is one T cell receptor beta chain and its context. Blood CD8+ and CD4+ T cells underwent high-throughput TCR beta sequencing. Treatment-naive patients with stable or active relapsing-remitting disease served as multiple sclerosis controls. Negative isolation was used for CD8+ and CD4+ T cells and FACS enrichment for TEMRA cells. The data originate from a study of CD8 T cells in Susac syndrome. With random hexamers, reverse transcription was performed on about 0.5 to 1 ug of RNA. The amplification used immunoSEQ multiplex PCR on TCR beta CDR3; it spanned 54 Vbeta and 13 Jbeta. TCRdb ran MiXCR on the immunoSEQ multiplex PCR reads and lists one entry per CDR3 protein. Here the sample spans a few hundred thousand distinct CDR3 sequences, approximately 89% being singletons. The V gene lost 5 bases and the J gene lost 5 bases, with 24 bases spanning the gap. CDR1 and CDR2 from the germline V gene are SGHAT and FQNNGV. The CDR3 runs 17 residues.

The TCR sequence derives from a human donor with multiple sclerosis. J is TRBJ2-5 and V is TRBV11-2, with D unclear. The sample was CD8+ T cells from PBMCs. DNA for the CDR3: TGTGCCAGCAGCCCTACGGACCCCACATTCACCATCGAGACCCAGTACTTC. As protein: CASSPTDPTFTIETQYF.